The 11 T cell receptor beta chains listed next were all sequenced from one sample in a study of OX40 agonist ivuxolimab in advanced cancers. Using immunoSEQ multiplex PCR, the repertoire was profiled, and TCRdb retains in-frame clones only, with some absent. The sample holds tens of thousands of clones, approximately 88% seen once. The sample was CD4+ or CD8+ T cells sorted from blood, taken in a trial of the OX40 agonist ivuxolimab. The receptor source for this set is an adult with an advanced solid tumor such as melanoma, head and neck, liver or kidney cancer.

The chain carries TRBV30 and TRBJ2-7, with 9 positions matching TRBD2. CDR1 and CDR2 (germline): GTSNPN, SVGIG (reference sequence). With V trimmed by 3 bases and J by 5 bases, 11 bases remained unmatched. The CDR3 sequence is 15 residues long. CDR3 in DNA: TGTGCCTGGAGGTTCCAAGCGGGAGGTTCGGACGAGCAGTACTTC. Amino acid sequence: CAWRFQAGGSDEQYF.

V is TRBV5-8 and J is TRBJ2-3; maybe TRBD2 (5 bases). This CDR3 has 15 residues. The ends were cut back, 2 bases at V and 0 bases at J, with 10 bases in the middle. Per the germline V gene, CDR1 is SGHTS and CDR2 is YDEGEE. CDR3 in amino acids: CASSFAGKSTDTQYF. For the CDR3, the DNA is TGTGCCAGCAGCTTTGCGGGTAAAAGCACAGATACGCAGTATTTT.

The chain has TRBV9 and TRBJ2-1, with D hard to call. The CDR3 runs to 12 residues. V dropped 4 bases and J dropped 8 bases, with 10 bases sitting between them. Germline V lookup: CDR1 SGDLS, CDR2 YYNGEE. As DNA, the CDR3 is TGTGCCAGCAGCCCGCAATTTTATGAGCAGTTCTTC. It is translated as CASSPQFYEQFF.

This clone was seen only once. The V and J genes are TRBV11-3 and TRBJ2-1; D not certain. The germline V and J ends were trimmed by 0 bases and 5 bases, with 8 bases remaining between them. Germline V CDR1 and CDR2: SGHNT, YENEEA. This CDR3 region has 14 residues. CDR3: CASSLDQADNEQFF. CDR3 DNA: TGTGCCAGCAGCTTAGATCAGGCAGACAATGAGCAGTTCTTC.

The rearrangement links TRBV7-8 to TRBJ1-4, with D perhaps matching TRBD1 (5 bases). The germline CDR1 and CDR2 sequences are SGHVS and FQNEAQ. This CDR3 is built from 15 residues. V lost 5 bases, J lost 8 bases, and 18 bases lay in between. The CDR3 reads CASSPYRQSAEKLFF. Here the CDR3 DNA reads TGTGCCAGCAGCCCATACCGACAGAGCGCCGAAAAACTGTTTTTT.

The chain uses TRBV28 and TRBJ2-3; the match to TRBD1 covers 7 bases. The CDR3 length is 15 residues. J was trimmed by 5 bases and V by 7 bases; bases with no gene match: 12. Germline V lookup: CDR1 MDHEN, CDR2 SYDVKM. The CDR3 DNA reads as TGTGCCAGCACCCACGGACAGGCTCCCGGAGATACGCAGTATTTT. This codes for CASTHGQAPGDTQYF. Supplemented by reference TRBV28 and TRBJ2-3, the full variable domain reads DVKVTQSSRYLVKRTGEKVFLECVQDMDHENMFWYRQDPGLGLRLIYFSYDVKMKEKGDIPEGYSVSREKKERFSLILESASTNQTSMYLCASTHGQAPGDTQYFGPGTRLTVL.

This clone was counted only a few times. Here the CDR3 reads CASSIALYEQYF. For the CDR3, the DNA is TGTGCCAGCAGCATCGCTCTGTACGAGCAGTACTTC. This chain links TRBV5-6 with TRBJ2-7; D is undetermined. Trimming shortened V by 4 bases and J by 4 bases, and 9 bases separated the two germline ends. Germline V gene data show CDR1 as SGHDT and CDR2 as YYEEEE. There are 12 residues in the CDR3. The variable domain in full, with the rest retrieved from reference TRBV5-6 and TRBJ2-7, is DAGVTQSPTHLIKTRGQQVTLRCSPKSGHDTVSWYQQALGQGPQFIFQYYEEEERQRGNFPDRFSGHQFPNYSSELNVNALLLGDSALYLCASSIALYEQYFGPGTRLTVT.

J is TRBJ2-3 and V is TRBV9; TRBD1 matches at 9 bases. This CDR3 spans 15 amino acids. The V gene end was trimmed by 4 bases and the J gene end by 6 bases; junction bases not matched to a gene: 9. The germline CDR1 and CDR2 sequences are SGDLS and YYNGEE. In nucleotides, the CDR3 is TGTGCCAGCAGCCCCTCGACAGGGGGGAAGGATACGCAGTATTTT. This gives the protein CASSPSTGGKDTQYF.

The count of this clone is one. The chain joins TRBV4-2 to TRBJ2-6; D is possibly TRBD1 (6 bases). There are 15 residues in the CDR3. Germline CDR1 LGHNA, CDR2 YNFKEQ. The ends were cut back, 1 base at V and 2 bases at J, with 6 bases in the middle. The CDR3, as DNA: TGTGCCAGCAGCCAAGGGGACACTGGGGCCAACGTCCTGACTTTC. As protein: CASSQGDTGANVLTF.

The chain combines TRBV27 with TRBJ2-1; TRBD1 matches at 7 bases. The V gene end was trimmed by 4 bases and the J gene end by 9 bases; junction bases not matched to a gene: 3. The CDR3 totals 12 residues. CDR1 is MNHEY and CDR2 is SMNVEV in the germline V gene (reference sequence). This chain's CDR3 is CASSSAGGEQFF. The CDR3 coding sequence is TGTGCCAGCAGTTCGGCAGGGGGTGAGCAGTTCTTC.

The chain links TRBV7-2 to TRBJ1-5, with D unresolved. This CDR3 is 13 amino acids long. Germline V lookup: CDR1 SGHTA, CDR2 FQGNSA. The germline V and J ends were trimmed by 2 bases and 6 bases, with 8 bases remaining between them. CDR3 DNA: TGTGCCAGCAGCTTAAACGAGGGTCAGCCCCAGCATTTT. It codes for CASSLNEGQPQHF.